The next 25 T cell receptor beta chains were all read from a single sample in a study of identical twins. Each CDR3 protein gets one entry after TCRdb re-called the 5' RACE reads with MiXCR. The sample lists 1.5 million to 2 million distinct CDR3 sequences, about 32% occurring once. Sequencing used cord blood. Every receptor here comes from a newborn girl in good health.

This clonotype was detected only a few times. This chain connects TRBV4-2 to TRBJ2-3; weak D call: TRBD1 (6 bases). Germline CDR1 LGHNA, CDR2 YNFKEQ. The CDR3 has 16 amino acids. Between the trimmed V and J ends, which lost 4 bases and 1 base, there was a span of 15 bases. In DNA, the CDR3 is TGTGCCAGCAGCCCAAACAGGGCACTCGGCACAGATACGCAGTATTTT. Translated, it gives CASSPNRALGTDTQYF.

The chain carries TRBV12-3 or TRBV12-4 and TRBJ1-1, with 7 bases aligning to TRBD1. The CDR3 extends over 15 amino acids. V dropped 5 bases and J dropped 7; count of bases not matched to a gene: 13. CDR3 region: CASSPRQGGLDEAFF. In nucleotides, the CDR3 is TGTGCCAGCAGTCCCCGACAGGGAGGGCTCGATGAAGCTTTCTTT.

The gene calls are TRBV5-1 and TRBJ2-1, with 11 bases matching TRBD2. The CDR3 consists of 17 residues. With V trimmed by 4 bases and J by 4 bases, 10 bases remained unmatched. The V gene's germline CDR1 is SGHRS and CDR2 YFSETQ. The CDR3 DNA is TGCGCCAGCAGCCCACAACCCCCTAGCGGGGGGTACAATGAGCAGTTCTTC. This codes for CASSPQPPSGGYNEQFF.

This clonotype occurred a few times. V usage is TRBV20-1 and J usage is TRBJ2-4; either TRBD1 or TRBD2 may fit D (5 bases each). Trimming removed 2 bases at V and 1 base at J, with 15 bases between. CDR3 length equals 16 residues. Germline V gene sequence: CDR1 DFQATT, CDR2 SNEGSKA (reference sequence). The CDR3, as DNA: TGCAGTGCTAGAAGGGACGCCCGGTGGGCCAAAAACATTCAGTACTTC. It specifies CSARRDARWAKNIQYF.

For this clonotype: At one end, the junction sequence differs from germline, possibly due to a read error. The J gene is TRBJ2-7, the V gene TRBV5-5; TRBD1 is a possible D gene (6 bases). In germline, CDR1 is SGHKS, CDR2 YYEKEE (reference sequence). This CDR3 has 13 residues. CDR3 region: CASSREQGRERYF. The CDR3 region has the DNA TGTGCCAGCAGCCGAGAACAGGGAAGGGAGCGGTACTTC.

The CDR3 nucleotides are TGTGCCAGCAGTAAATTGGGGGAGGGCTACGAGCAGTACTTC. Translated: CASSKLGEGYEQYF. This sequence joins TRBV28 and TRBJ2-7, with TRBD2 matching over 7 bases. Per the germline V gene, CDR1 is MDHEN and CDR2 is SYDVKM. CDR3 length equals 14 residues. The J segment lost 3 bases and the V segment lost 5 bases, leaving 7 bases of the junction unmatched.

This clonotype was detected only a few times. V and J are TRBV2 and TRBJ2-7, with 12 bases fitting TRBD2. The CDR3 is made up of 15 amino acids. The J segment lost 4 bases and the V segment lost 1 base, leaving 2 bases of the junction unmatched. Germline CDR1 reads SNHLY; CDR2 reads FYNNEI. As DNA, the CDR3 is TGTGCCAGCAGTGAAGGACTAGCGGGAGAGTACGAGCAGTACTTC. This gives the protein CASSEGLAGEYEQYF.

The chain has TRBV4-1 and TRBJ2-5; D perhaps matches TRBD2 (6 bases). Trimming took off 2 bases at V and 4 bases at J, with 14 bases between the two ends. The CDR3 sequence is 15 residues long. Germline assignment: CDR1 MGHRA and CDR2 YSYEKL. The CDR3 bases are TGCGCCAGCAGCCAACCGGGACTTCCCCCAGAGACCCAGTACTTC. It translates to CASSQPGLPPETQYF.

This clonotype was counted ten times or more. V usage is TRBV27 and J usage is TRBJ1-1, with 8 bases that match TRBD1. The CDR3 has 14 residues. Trimming removed 6 bases from V and 0 bases from J; junction bases left unmatched: 3. Germline values: CDR1 MNHEY, CDR2 SMNVEV (reference sequence). DNA of the CDR3: TGTGCCAGCAGAGGACAGGGAGTGAACACTGAAGCTTTCTTT. Its protein product is CASRGQGVNTEAFF.

CDR3 sequence: CSARDPGQGAVEQYF. The CDR3 DNA follows: TGCAGTGCTAGAGATCCGGGACAGGGGGCGGTTGAGCAGTACTTC. V is TRBV20-1 and J is TRBJ2-7; TRBD1 matches at 12 bases. J lost 7 bases, V lost 0 bases, and 7 bases had no gene match. This CDR3 is built from 15 residues. Germline lookup yields CDR1 DFQATT and CDR2 SNEGSKA (reference sequence).

This clonotype has a single count. The gene calls are TRBV30 and TRBJ2-1; D unclear. V was cut by 1 base and J by 4 bases, with 8 bases left in between. Per germline, CDR1 GTSNPN and CDR2 SVGIG (reference sequence). The CDR3 has 13 amino acids. DNA for the CDR3: TGTGCCTGGAGTGGACTCGAGTACAATGAGCAGTTCTTC. Protein product: CAWSGLEYNEQFF.

This clonotype was seen a handful of times. Here the CDR3 DNA reads TGTGCCAGCAACACGGGACACCCCAATCAGCCCCAGCATTTT. Encoded protein: CASNTGHPNQPQHF. V and J are TRBV12-3 or TRBV12-4 and TRBJ1-5; weak D call: TRBD1 (6 bases). The length of the CDR3 is 14 residues. Trimming removed 7 bases at V and 3 bases at J, with 13 bases between.

J is TRBJ2-1 and V is TRBV20-1, with TRBD2 matching over 7 bases. The CDR3 sequence is 19 residues long. Germline V gives CDR1 DFQATT, CDR2 SNEGSKA (reference sequence). The ends lost 0 bases at V and 2 bases at J; junction bases unmatched: 16. This chain's CDR3 is CSARDLYGPSGTTYNEQFF. Here the CDR3 DNA reads TGCAGTGCTAGAGATCTCTACGGGCCGTCCGGGACTACCTACAATGAGCAGTTCTTC.

This clonotype was recorded a few times. This sequence joins TRBV7-8 and TRBJ2-1; 9 bases map to TRBD2. The J segment lost 5 bases and the V segment lost 3 bases, leaving 11 bases of the junction unmatched. The V gene's germline CDR1 is SGHVS and CDR2 FQNEAQ. The CDR3 sequence is 17 residues long. DNA of the CDR3: TGTGCCAGCAGCTTGGGTTATAGCGGGAGCGGGCACAATGAGCAGTTCTTC. Its translation is CASSLGYSGSGHNEQFF.

Details on this clonotype: A single base separates this from a much larger clone, so it may be a read error. The V call is TRBV12-3 or TRBV12-4, the J call TRBJ2-1; 9 bases line up with TRBD2. There are 14 residues in the CDR3. Here the CDR3 DNA reads TGTGCCAGCAGGGGACTAGCAGACTACAATGAGCGGTTCTTC. It specifies CASRGLADYNERFF.

This chain uses TRBV5-5 with TRBJ2-5, with D perhaps TRBD2 (7 bases). V was trimmed by 4 bases and J by 2 bases, leaving 18 bases between them. Germline V gives CDR1 SGHKS, CDR2 YYEKEE (reference sequence). CDR3 length: 16 amino acids. The CDR3: CASSPGGQHFQETQYF. The CDR3 coding sequence is TGTGCCAGCAGCCCGGGGGGACAACACTTTCAAGAGACCCAGTACTTC.

This clonotype showed up many times. Here the CDR3 reads CASRAGGSNYGYTF. The CDR3 DNA follows: TGTGCCAGCAGGGCAGGGGGCTCTAACTATGGCTACACCTTC. This chain uses TRBV12-3 or TRBV12-4 with TRBJ1-2, with TRBD1 matching over 8 bases. This CDR3 region has 14 residues. V shed 6 bases and J 0 bases; nucleotides not matched to a gene: 3.

The chain uses TRBV2 and TRBJ1-5; 9 bases fit TRBD1. This CDR3 has 19 residues. V lost 6 bases, J lost 3 bases, and 18 bases stayed unmatched. Per the germline V gene, CDR1 is SNHLY and CDR2 is FYNNEI. CDR3 protein: CASSPLPGQGTIDNQPQHF. CDR3 nucleotides: TGTGCCAGCAGCCCTTTACCGGGACAGGGTACAATCGACAATCAGCCCCAGCATTTT. The entire variable domain, with the rest obtained from reference TRBV2 and TRBJ1-5, is as follows: EPEVTQTPSHQVTQMGQEVILRCVPISNHLYFYWYRQILGQKVEFLVSFYNNEISEKSEIFDDQFSVERPDGSNFTLKIRSTKLEDSAMYFCASSPLPGQGTIDNQPQHFGDGTRLSIL.

At least ten counts were recorded for this clonotype. This CDR3 reads CSVDLSTDTQYF. CDR3 in DNA: TGCAGCGTCGACCTAAGCACAGATACGCAGTATTTT. The V and J genes are TRBV29-1 and TRBJ2-3; D is uncertain. V lost 6 bases and J lost 0, with 7 bases in between. The V gene's germline CDR1 is SQVTM and CDR2 ANQGSEA. This CDR3 is built from 12 residues.

There are a few counts of this clonotype. This sequence joins TRBV7-2 and TRBJ2-3; TRBD2 is a possible D gene (5 bases). Trimming shortened V by 7 bases and J by 7 bases, and 18 bases separated the two germline ends. The CDR3 has 14 amino acids. CDR1 is SGHTA and CDR2 is FQGNSA in the germline V gene. This chain's CDR3 is CASTPSEAGHTQYF. DNA for the CDR3: TGTGCCAGCACCCCCTCTGAGGCGGGTCATACGCAGTATTTT.

The chain is built from TRBV2 and TRBJ1-2; 8 nucleotides line up with TRBD1. Trimming removed 3 bases from V and 5 bases from J; junction bases left unmatched: 8. CDR1 is SNHLY and CDR2 is FYNNEI in the germline V gene. The CDR3 has 15 amino acids. CDR3 sequence (DNA): TGTGCCAGCAGTGATCTCCAGGGGGCGCGATATGGCTACACCTTC. Translating gives CASSDLQGARYGYTF. Full variable domain (remainder filled in from reference TRBV2 and TRBJ1-2): EPEVTQTPSHQVTQMGQEVILRCVPISNHLYFYWYRQILGQKVEFLVSFYNNEISEKSEIFDDQFSVERPDGSNFTLKIRSTKLEDSAMYFCASSDLQGARYGYTFGSGTRLTVV.

With respect to this clonotype: One end of the junction varies from germline; a read error may be responsible. The chain employs TRBV24-1 and TRBJ2-3, with D perhaps matching TRBD2 (6 bases). Germline V gives CDR1 KGHDR, CDR2 SFDVKD. The CDR3 loop spans 17 amino acids. The CDR3 region is CVTSDASGESSTDTQYF. The CDR3 coding sequence is TGTGTCACCAGTGACGCCTCGGGAGAATCCAGCACAGATACGCAGTATTTT.

The CDR3 sequence is CASSEGAGYGQPQHF. CDR3 in DNA: TGTGCCAGCAGTGAAGGCGCAGGGTATGGTCAGCCCCAGCATTTT. This sequence joins TRBV6-1 and TRBJ1-5; tentatively, D is TRBD1 (5 bases). The CDR3 length is 15 residues. Per the germline V gene, CDR1 is MNHNS and CDR2 is SASEGT. V lost 1 base to trimming and J lost 6 bases, with 13 bases between them.

The chain is built from TRBV12-3 or TRBV12-4 and TRBJ1-2; unclear D gene. V was cut by 8 bases and J by 7 bases, with 17 bases left in between. The CDR3 loop spans 13 amino acids. Here the CDR3 DNA reads TGTGCCAGCGATTCCGGGCCCGGCGTTGGCTACACCTTC. Its protein is CASDSGPGVGYTF.

This clonotype occurred many times. The J gene is TRBJ2-3, the V gene TRBV2; 7 nucleotides line up with TRBD2. The CDR3 is 15 amino acids. V lost 6 bases and J lost 0; bases outside the gene matches: 6. Germline-derived CDR1 and CDR2 are SNHLY and FYNNEI. CDR3 sequence: CASRASGSSTDTQYF. The CDR3 coding sequence is TGTGCCAGCAGAGCTAGCGGATCCAGCACAGATACGCAGTATTTT.